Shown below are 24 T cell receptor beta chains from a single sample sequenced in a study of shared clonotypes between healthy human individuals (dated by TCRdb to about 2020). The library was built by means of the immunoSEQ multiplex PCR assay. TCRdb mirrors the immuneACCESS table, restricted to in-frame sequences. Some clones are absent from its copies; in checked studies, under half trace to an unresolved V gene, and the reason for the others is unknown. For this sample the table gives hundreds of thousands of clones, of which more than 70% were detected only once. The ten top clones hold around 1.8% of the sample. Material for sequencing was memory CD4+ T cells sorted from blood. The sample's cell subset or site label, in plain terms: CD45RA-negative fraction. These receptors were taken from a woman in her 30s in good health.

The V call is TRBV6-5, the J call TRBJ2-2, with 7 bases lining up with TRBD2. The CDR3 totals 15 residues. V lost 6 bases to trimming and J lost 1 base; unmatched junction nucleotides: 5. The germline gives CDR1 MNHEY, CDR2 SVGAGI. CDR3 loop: CASSLGGVNTGELFF. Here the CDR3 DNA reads TGTGCCAGCAGCCTTGGGGGGGTGAACACCGGGGAGCTGTTTTTT.

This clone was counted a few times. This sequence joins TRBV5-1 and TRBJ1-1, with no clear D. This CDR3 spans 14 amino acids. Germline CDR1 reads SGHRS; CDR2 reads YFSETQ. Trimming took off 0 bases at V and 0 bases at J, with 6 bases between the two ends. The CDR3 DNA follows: TGCGCCAGCAGCTTGGAAGGAGTGAACACTGAAGCTTTCTTT. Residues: CASSLEGVNTEAFF.

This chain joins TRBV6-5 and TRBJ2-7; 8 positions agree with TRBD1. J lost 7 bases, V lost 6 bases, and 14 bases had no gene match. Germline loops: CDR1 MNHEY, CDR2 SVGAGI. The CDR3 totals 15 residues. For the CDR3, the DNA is TGTGCCAGCAGACCGCCCGGGACAGGTGCTAGAGAGCAGTACTTC. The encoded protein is CASRPPGTGAREQYF.

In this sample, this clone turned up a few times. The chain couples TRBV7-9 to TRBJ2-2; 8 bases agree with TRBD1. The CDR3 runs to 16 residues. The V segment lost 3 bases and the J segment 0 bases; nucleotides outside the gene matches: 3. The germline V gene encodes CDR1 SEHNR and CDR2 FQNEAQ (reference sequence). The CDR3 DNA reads TGTGCCAGCAGCTTGGTGGGACAGGCGAACACCGGGGAGCTGTTTTTT. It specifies CASSLVGQANTGELFF.

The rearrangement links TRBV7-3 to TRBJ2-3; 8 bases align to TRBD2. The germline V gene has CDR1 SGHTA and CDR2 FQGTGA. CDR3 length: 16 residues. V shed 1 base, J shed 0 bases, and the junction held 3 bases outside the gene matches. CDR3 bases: TGTGCCAGCAGCTTAAATAGCGGGGCTAGCACAGATACGCAGTATTTT. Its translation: CASSLNSGASTDTQYF.

The CDR3 loop reads CASSRSGEYTEAFF. CDR3 coding DNA: TGTGCCAGCTCACGCTCCGGGGAGTACACTGAAGCTTTCTTT. The chain combines TRBV18 with TRBJ1-1, with D unresolved. The CDR3 has 14 amino acids. The V end was cut by 4 bases, the J end by 3 bases, with 12 bases between. Germline values: CDR1 KGHSH, CDR2 LQKENI.

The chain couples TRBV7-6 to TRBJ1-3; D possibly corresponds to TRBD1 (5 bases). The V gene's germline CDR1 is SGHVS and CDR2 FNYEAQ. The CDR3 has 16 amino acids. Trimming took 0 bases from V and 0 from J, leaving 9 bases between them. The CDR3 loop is CASSLAEGLSGNTIYF. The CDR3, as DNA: TGTGCCAGCAGCTTAGCGGAGGGACTCTCTGGAAACACCATATATTTT. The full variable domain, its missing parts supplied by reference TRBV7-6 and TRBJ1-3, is GAGVSQSPRYKVTKRGQDVALRCDPISGHVSLYWYRQALGQGPEFLTYFNYEAQQDKSGLPNDRFSAERPEGSISTLTIQRTEQRDSAMYRCASSLAEGLSGNTIYFGEGSWLTVV.

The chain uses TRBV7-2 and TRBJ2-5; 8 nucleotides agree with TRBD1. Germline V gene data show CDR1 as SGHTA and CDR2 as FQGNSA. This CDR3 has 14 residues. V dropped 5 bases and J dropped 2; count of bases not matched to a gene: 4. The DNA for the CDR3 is TGTGCCAGCAGCCCCTGGACAGGGCAAGAGACCCAGTACTTC. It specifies CASSPWTGQETQYF.

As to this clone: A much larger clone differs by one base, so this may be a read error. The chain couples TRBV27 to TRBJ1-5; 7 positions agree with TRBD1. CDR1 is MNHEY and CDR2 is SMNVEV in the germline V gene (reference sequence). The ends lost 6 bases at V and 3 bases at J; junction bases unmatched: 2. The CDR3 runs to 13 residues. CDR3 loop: CASRTGNNQPQHF. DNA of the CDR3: TGTGCCAGCAGGACAGGGAACAATCAGCCCCAGCATTTT.

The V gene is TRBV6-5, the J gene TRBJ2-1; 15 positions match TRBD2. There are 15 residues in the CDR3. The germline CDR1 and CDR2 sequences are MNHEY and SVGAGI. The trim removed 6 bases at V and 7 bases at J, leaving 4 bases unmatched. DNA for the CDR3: TGTGCCAGCAGGGGACTAGCGGGAGGAGAAAATGAGCAGTTCTTC. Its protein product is CASRGLAGGENEQFF.

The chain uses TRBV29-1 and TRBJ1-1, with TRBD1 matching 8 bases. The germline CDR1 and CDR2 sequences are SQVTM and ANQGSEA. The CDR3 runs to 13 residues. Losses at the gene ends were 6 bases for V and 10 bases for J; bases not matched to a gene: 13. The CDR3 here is CSVKGPGGLGAFF. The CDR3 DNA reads TGCAGCGTCAAAGGGCCAGGGGGCCTCGGAGCTTTCTTT.

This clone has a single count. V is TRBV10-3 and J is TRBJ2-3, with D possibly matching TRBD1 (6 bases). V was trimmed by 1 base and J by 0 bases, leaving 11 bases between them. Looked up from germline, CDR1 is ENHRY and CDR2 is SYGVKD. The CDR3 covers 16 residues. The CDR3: CAISEFRGLSTDTQYF. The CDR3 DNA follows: TGTGCCATCAGTGAGTTCAGGGGCCTAAGCACAGATACGCAGTATTTT.

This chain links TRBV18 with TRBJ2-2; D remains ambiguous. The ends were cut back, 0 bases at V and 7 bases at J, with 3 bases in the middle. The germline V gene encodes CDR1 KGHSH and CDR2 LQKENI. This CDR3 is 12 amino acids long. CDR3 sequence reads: CASSPPGGELFF. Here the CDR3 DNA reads TGTGCCAGCTCACCACCCGGCGGGGAGCTGTTTTTT.

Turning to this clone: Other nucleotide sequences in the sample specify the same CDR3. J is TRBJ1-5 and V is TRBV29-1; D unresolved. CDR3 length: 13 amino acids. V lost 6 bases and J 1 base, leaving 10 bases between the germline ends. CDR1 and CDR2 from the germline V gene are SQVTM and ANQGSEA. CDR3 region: CSVRTGSNQPQHF. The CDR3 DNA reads TGCAGCGTGAGGACCGGAAGCAATCAGCCCCAGCATTTT.

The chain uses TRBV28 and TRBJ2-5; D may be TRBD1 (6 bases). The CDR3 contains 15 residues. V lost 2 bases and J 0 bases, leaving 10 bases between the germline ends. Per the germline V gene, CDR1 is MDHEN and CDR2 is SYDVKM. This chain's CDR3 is CASSLPQGYQETQYF. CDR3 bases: TGTGCCAGCAGTTTACCTCAGGGGTACCAAGAGACCCAGTACTTC.

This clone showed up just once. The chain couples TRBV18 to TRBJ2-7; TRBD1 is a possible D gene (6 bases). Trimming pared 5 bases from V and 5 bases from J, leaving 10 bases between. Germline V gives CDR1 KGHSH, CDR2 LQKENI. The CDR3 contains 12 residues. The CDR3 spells CASSSQGHEQYF. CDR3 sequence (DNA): TGTGCCAGCTCATCACAGGGCCACGAGCAGTACTTC.

CDR3 in amino acids: CASSAGGASTGELFF. CDR3 bases: TGCGCCAGCTCGGCGGGGGGCGCGAGCACCGGGGAGCTGTTTTTT. The V call is TRBV5-1, the J call TRBJ2-2; TRBD2 agrees at 8 bases. V gave up 7 bases and J gave up 4 bases; unmatched junction bases: 9. The germline V gene has CDR1 SGHRS and CDR2 YFSETQ. CDR3 length equals 15 residues.

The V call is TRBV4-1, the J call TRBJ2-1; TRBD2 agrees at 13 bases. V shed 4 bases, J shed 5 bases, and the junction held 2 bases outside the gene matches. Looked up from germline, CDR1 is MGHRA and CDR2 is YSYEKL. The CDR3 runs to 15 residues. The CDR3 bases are TGCGCCAGCAGCCGTGGGACTAGCGGGAACAATGAGCAGTTCTTC. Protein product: CASSRGTSGNNEQFF.

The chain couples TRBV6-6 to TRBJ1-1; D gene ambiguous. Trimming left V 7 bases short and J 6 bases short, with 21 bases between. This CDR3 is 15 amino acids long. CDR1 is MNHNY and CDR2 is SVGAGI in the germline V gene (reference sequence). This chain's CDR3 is CASTPTLRREAEAFF. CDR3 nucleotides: TGTGCCAGCACCCCGACGTTAAGGCGGGAAGCTGAAGCTTTCTTT.

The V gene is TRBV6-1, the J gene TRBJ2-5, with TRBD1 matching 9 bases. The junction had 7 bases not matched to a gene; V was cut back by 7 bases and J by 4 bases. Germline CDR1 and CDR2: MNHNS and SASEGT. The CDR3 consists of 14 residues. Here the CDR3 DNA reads TGTGCCAGCAAACCCCACAGGGGGCGAGAGACCCAGTACTTC. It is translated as CASKPHRGRETQYF.

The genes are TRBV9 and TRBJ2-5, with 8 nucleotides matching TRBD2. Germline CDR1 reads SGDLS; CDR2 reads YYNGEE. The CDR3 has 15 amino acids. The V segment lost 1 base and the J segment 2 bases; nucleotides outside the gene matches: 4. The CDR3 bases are TGTGCCAGCAGCGTAACCGGGAGGGATCAAGAGACCCAGTACTTC. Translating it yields CASSVTGRDQETQYF.

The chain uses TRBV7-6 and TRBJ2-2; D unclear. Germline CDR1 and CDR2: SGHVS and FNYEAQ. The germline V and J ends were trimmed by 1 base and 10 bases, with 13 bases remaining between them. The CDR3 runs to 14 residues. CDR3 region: CASSLGLFPKELFF. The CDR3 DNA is TGTGCCAGCAGCTTAGGACTCTTCCCCAAGGAGCTGTTTTTT.

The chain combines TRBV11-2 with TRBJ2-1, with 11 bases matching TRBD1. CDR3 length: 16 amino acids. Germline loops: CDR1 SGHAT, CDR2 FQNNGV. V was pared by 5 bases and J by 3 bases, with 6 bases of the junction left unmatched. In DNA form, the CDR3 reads TGTGCCAGCAGCACCCGGGACAGGGGGGTCTACAATGAGCAGTTCTTC. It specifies CASSTRDRGVYNEQFF.

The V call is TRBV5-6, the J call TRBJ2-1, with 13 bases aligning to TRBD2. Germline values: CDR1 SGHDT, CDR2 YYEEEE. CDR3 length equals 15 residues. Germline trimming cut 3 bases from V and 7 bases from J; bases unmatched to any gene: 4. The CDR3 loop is CASSWTSGSRNEQFF. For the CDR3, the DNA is TGTGCCAGCAGCTGGACTAGCGGGAGTAGGAATGAGCAGTTCTTC.